The sequence of this TCR beta chain was determined in a study of T cell responses to AZD1222 COVID-19 vaccine. Repertoires were generated with immunoSEQ multiplex PCR, while TCRdb's copy carries only in-frame clones and drops some. The repertoire includes some 150,000 clones, just over 90% of them detected once, and around 1.9% sits in the top ten. Study results and caveats: Unmutated regions of variants are reportedly targeted by nearly half of spike-specific TCRs.

As to this clone: Antigen specificity is unknown.

The V segment lost 8 bases and the J segment 3 bases; nucleotides outside the gene matches: 8. CDR1 SEHNR and CDR2 FQNEAQ come from the germline V gene (reference sequence). This CDR3 has 15 amino acids. The chain is built from TRBV7-9 and TRBJ2-2; 8 bases are a match to TRBD2. This TCR derives from an adult in good health. Sequencing was performed on peripheral blood, taken on day 0 of AZD1222 vaccination. The CDR3 DNA reads TGTGCCAGCTACCGGACTAGCATGGACACCGGGGAGCTGTTTTTT. As protein: CASYRTSMDTGELFF.